The 16 T cell receptor beta chains below all came from one sample that was sequenced in a study of OX40 agonist ivuxolimab in advanced cancers. Clones were sequenced by immunoSEQ multiplex PCR, and TCRdb holds only the in-frame ones, with some missing. Here the sample spans roughly 61,000 clones, about nine tenths being singletons. The sample in question was CD4+ or CD8+ T cells sorted from blood, obtained in a trial of the OX40 agonist ivuxolimab. Receptors were obtained from an adult with an advanced solid tumor such as melanoma, head and neck, liver or kidney cancer.

CDR3 DNA: TGTGCCAGCAGCCCGGAGGACGGTAATCAGCCCCAGCATTTT. It codes for CASSPEDGNQPQHF. The chain is built from TRBV4-2 and TRBJ1-5; D gene uncertain. The V end lost 4 bases, the J end lost 4 bases, and 11 bases lay between the germline ends. The CDR3 contains 14 residues. Germline CDR1 is LGHNA and CDR2 is YNFKEQ.

V and J are TRBV27 and TRBJ1-2, with a weak D call TRBD1 (6 bases). The V gene lost 6 bases and the J gene lost 0 bases, with 11 bases spanning the gap. The CDR3 length is 14 residues. Germline lookup yields CDR1 MNHEY and CDR2 SMNVEV (reference sequence). CDR3 coding DNA: TGTGCCAGCAGCCCCCAGGGGTCTAACTATGGCTACACCTTC. This encodes CASSPQGSNYGYTF.

This clone showed up just once. This sequence joins TRBV4-1 and TRBJ1-1, with 7 bases matching TRBD1. V gave up 2 bases and J gave up 2 bases; unmatched junction bases: 5. The CDR3 sequence is 15 residues long. CDR1 is MGHRA, CDR2 YSYEKL, per germline. The CDR3 loop is CASSQRDSSNTEAFF. DNA of the CDR3: TGCGCCAGCAGCCAAAGGGACAGCAGCAACACTGAAGCTTTCTTT.

The chain couples TRBV6-5 to TRBJ1-3; the D gene is possibly TRBD1 (6 bases). V was clipped by 6 bases and J by 4 bases, with 13 bases between them. The CDR3 length is 14 residues. In germline, CDR1 is MNHEY, CDR2 SVGAGI. The CDR3 loop reads CASRVDRSGNTIYF. CDR3 nucleotides: TGTGCCAGCAGGGTCGACAGGTCAGGAAACACCATATATTTT.

This chain uses TRBV7-9 with TRBJ2-5; TRBD2 matches 12 bases. Germline CDR1 reads SEHNR; CDR2 reads FQNEAQ (reference sequence). This CDR3 region has 16 residues. The trim removed 0 bases at V and 5 bases at J, leaving 4 bases unmatched. CDR3 loop: CASSLATSGGRETQYF. In DNA form, the CDR3 reads TGTGCCAGCAGCTTAGCGACTAGCGGGGGACGGGAGACCCAGTACTTC.

The rearrangement links TRBV6-6 to TRBJ2-2; tentatively, D is TRBD1 (6 bases). Germline CDR1 and CDR2: MNHNY and SVGAGI (reference sequence). V was pared by 0 bases and J by 6 bases, with 8 bases between. The CDR3 consists of 14 residues. CDR3 amino acids: CASSYSRGSGELFF. The CDR3 DNA is TGTGCCAGCAGTTACTCCAGGGGTTCCGGGGAGCTGTTTTTT.

This chain uses TRBV12-5 with TRBJ1-2; D unclear. V was trimmed by 4 bases and J by 1 base, leaving 16 bases between them. CDR3 length: 16 residues. From germline, CDR1 is LGHNT and CDR2 FRNRAP. CDR3: CASGSRASLDNYGYTF. The CDR3, as DNA: TGTGCTAGTGGTTCCCGGGCCAGCCTTGATAACTATGGCTACACCTTC. The full variable domain, its missing parts supplied by reference TRBV12-5 and TRBJ1-2, is DARVTQTPRHKVTEMGQEVTMRCQPILGHNTVFWYRQTMMQGLELLAYFRNRAPLDDSGMPKDRFSAEMPDATLATLKIQPSEPRDSAVYFCASGSRASLDNYGYTFGSGTRLTVV.

V usage is TRBV4-1 and J usage is TRBJ1-2; 11 bases line up with TRBD1. The length of the CDR3 is 15 residues. Trimming took 2 bases from V and 5 from J; bases not matched to a gene: 4. Per the germline V gene, CDR1 is MGHRA and CDR2 is YSYEKL. CDR3 residues: CASSQRTGGSYGYTF. The DNA for the CDR3 is TGCGCCAGCAGCCAACGGACAGGGGGCAGTTATGGCTACACCTTC.

The chain combines TRBV11-2 with TRBJ2-3, with TRBD2 as a possible D gene (5 bases). Trimming took off 4 bases at V and 4 bases at J, with 21 bases between the two ends. Germline V lookup: CDR1 SGHAT, CDR2 FQNNGV. The CDR3 runs 17 residues. CDR3 coding DNA: TGTGCCAGCAGCTCCCCGACACGGGAAGGTTATGCAGATACGCAGTATTTT. Its protein product is CASSSPTREGYADTQYF.

The rearrangement uses TRBV28 and TRBJ2-2; TRBD1 aligns across 8 bases. This CDR3 region has 16 residues. Trimming took 3 bases from V and 4 from J; bases not matched to a gene: 7. CDR1 is MDHEN, CDR2 SYDVKM, per germline. CDR3 in DNA: TGTGCCAGCAGTTTCCTCGGGACAGGTTTCACCGGGGAGCTGTTTTTT. It codes for CASSFLGTGFTGELFF.

This chain connects TRBV18 to TRBJ1-4; 9 bases are a match to TRBD1. CDR3 length: 14 residues. V dropped 2 bases and J dropped 7; count of bases not matched to a gene: 2. CDR1 and CDR2 from the germline V gene are KGHSH and LQKENI. CDR3 region: CASSPGTGSEKLFF. DNA of the CDR3: TGTGCCAGCTCACCAGGGACAGGGTCTGAAAAACTGTTTTTT.

The CDR3 DNA reads as TGTGCCAGCAGCTACGGGACCGGGACTTCGCCCCAGCATTTT. Protein: CASSYGTGTSPQHF. V usage is TRBV5-4 and J usage is TRBJ1-5; D might be TRBD1 (5 bases). The V end lost 3 bases, the J end lost 9 bases, and 16 bases lay between the germline ends. The CDR3 length is 14 residues. The germline V gene has CDR1 SGHNT and CDR2 YYREEE (reference sequence).

The chain links TRBV7-9 to TRBJ1-4, with 10 bases lining up with TRBD1. The CDR3 has 13 residues. CDR1 and CDR2 from the germline V gene are SEHNR and FQNEAQ (reference sequence). The trim removed 5 bases at V and 8 bases at J, leaving 2 bases unmatched. In DNA form, the CDR3 reads TGTGCCAGCAGCCCGGGACAGGGGGAAAAACTGTTTTTT. Translated: CASSPGQGEKLFF.

The rearrangement joins TRBV30 to TRBJ1-2; D gene ambiguous. The length of the CDR3 is 8 residues. V shed 5 bases and J shed 8 bases, with 3 bases lying between them. Germline-derived CDR1 and CDR2 are GTSNPN and SVGIG (reference sequence). CDR3 loop: CAWGGYTF. DNA for the CDR3: TGTGCCTGGGGGGGCTACACCTTC.

This chain uses TRBV28 with TRBJ2-7; no definite D call. The CDR3 is 13 residues long. Germline CDR1 MDHEN, CDR2 SYDVKM. V lost 3 bases, J lost 5 bases, and 11 bases lay in between. This chain's CDR3 is CASSFGVSDEQYF. As DNA, the CDR3 is TGTGCCAGCAGTTTTGGGGTGAGCGACGAGCAGTACTTC.

The V and J genes are TRBV13 and TRBJ2-3, with 8 bases matching TRBD1. Germline CDR1 reads PRHDT; CDR2 reads FYEKMQ (reference sequence). After removal of 4 bases from V and 2 bases from J, the junction contained 8 bases not matched to a gene. The CDR3 totals 16 residues. This chain's CDR3 is CASSSRDRTYTDTQYF. CDR3 sequence (DNA): TGTGCCAGCAGCTCTAGGGACAGGACGTACACAGATACGCAGTATTTT.